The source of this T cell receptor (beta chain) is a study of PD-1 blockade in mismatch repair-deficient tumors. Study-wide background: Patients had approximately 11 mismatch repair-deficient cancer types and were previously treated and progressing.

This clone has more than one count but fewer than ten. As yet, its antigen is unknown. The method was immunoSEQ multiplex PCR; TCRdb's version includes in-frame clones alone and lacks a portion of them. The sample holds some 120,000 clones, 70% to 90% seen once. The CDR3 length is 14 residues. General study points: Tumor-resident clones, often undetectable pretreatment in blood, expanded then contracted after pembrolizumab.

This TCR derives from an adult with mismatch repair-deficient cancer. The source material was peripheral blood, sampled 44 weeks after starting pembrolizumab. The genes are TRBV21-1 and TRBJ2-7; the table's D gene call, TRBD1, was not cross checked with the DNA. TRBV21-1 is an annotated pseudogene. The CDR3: CARSGQGIHYEQYF. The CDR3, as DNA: TGTGCCAGATCCGGACAGGGGATTCACTACGAGCAGTACTTC.